This note documents a single T cell receptor beta chain sequence. Assay used: immunoSEQ multiplex PCR; TCRdb lists only in-frame clones, some missing. The sample shows around 100,000 clones, 91% of them seen only once. This CDR3 spans 17 amino acids. Germline V gene sequence: CDR1 LNHDA, CDR2 SQIVND (reference sequence). Trimming took 1 base from V and 0 from J, leaving 10 bases between them. This sample stems from a study of T cell responses to AZD1222 COVID-19 vaccine. The chain couples TRBV19 to TRBJ2-6; D gene unclear. The input for sequencing was peripheral blood, taken on day 0 of AZD1222 vaccination. This TCR came from an adult in good health. CDR3 DNA: TGTGCCAGTAGTATAGCAGCCACTTACTCTGGGGCCAACGTCCTGACTTTC. Protein sequence: CASSIAATYSGANVLTF.